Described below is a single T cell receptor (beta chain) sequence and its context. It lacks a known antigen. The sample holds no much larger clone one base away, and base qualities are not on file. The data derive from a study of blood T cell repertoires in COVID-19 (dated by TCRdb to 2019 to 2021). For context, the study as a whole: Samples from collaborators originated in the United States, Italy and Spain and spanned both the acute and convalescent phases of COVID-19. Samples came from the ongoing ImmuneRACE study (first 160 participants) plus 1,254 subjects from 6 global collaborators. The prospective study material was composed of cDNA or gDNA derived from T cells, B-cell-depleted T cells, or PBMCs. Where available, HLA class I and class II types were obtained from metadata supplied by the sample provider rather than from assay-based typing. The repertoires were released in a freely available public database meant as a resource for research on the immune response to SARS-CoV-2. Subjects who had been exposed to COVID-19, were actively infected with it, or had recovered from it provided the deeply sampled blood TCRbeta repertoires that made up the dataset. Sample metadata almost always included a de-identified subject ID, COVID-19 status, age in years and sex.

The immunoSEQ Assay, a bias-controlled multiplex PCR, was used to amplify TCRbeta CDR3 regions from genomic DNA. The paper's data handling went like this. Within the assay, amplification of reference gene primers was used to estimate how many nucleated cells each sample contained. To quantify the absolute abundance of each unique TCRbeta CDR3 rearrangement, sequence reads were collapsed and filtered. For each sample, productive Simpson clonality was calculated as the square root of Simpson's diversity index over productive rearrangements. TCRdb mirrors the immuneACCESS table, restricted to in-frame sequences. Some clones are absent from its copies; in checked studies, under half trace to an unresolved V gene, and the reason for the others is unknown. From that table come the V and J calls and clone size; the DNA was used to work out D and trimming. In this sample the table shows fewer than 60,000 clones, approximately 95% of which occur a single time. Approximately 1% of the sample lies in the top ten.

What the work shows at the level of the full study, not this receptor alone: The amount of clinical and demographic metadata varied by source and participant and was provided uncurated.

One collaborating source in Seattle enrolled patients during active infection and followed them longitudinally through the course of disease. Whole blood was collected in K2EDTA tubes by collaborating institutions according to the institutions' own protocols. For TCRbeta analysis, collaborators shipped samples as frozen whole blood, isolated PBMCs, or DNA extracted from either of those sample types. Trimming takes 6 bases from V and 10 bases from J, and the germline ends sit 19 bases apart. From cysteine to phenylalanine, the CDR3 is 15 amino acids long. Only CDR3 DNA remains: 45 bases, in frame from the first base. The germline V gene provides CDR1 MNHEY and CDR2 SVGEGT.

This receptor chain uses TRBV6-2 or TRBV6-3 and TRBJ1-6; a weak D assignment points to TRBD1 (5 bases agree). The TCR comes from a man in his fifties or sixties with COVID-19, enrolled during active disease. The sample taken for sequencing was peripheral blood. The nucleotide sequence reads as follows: TGTGCCAGCAGCACTTCAGGTCCACGGGGGTCACCCCTCCACTTT. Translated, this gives CASSTSGPRGSPLHF.